The clone carrying this T cell receptor beta chain was observed once. CDR1 is SGHRS and CDR2 is YFSETQ in the germline V gene. The V gene lost 0 bases and the J gene lost 0 bases, with 9 bases spanning the gap. The CDR3 spans 15 residues. The sample comes from a study of blood T cell repertoires in COVID-19. Overall study: Sites in the United States, Italy and Spain provided acute and convalescent COVID-19 samples. PBMCs, B-cell-depleted T cells, or T cells provided the cDNA or gDNA that made up the material.

The authors' processing: It was from reference gene primer amplification that nucleated cell counts were estimated. The protocol was immunoSEQ multiplex PCR, while the TCRdb copy is restricted to in-frame clones and leaves out a portion. V and J calls and clone size are as listed in that table; D and trimming were resolved from the DNA. The table shows approximately 210,000 clones, with approximately 82% occurring only once. The source is a woman between 40 and 55 years old with acute or convalescent COVID-19. The V and J genes are TRBV5-1 and TRBJ1-2, with D hard to call. Source material: peripheral blood. The CDR3 sequence is CASSLAVGTNYGYTF. In DNA form, the CDR3 reads TGCGCCAGCAGCTTGGCGGTCGGGACTAACTATGGCTACACCTTC.